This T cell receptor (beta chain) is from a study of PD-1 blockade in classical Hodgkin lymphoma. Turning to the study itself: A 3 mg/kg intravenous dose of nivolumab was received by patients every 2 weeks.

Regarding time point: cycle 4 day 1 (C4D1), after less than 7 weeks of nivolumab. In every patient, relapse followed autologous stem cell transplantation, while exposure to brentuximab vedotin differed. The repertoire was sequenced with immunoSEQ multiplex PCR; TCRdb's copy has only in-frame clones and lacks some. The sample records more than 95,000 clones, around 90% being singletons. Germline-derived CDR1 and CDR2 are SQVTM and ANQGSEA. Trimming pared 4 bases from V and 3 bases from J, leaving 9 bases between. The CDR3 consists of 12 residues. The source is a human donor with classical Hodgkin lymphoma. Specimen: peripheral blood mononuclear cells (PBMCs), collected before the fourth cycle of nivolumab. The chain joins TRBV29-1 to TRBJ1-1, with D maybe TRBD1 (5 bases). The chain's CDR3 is CSVATGDTEAFF. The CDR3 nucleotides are TGCAGCGTTGCTACGGGGGACACTGAAGCTTTCTTT. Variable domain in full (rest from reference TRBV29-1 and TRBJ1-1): SAVISQKPSRDICQRGTSLTIQCQVDSQVTMMFWYRQQPGQSLTLIATANQGSEATYESGFVIDKFPISRPNLTFSTLTVSNMSPEDSSIYLCSVATGDTEAFFGQGTRLTVV.